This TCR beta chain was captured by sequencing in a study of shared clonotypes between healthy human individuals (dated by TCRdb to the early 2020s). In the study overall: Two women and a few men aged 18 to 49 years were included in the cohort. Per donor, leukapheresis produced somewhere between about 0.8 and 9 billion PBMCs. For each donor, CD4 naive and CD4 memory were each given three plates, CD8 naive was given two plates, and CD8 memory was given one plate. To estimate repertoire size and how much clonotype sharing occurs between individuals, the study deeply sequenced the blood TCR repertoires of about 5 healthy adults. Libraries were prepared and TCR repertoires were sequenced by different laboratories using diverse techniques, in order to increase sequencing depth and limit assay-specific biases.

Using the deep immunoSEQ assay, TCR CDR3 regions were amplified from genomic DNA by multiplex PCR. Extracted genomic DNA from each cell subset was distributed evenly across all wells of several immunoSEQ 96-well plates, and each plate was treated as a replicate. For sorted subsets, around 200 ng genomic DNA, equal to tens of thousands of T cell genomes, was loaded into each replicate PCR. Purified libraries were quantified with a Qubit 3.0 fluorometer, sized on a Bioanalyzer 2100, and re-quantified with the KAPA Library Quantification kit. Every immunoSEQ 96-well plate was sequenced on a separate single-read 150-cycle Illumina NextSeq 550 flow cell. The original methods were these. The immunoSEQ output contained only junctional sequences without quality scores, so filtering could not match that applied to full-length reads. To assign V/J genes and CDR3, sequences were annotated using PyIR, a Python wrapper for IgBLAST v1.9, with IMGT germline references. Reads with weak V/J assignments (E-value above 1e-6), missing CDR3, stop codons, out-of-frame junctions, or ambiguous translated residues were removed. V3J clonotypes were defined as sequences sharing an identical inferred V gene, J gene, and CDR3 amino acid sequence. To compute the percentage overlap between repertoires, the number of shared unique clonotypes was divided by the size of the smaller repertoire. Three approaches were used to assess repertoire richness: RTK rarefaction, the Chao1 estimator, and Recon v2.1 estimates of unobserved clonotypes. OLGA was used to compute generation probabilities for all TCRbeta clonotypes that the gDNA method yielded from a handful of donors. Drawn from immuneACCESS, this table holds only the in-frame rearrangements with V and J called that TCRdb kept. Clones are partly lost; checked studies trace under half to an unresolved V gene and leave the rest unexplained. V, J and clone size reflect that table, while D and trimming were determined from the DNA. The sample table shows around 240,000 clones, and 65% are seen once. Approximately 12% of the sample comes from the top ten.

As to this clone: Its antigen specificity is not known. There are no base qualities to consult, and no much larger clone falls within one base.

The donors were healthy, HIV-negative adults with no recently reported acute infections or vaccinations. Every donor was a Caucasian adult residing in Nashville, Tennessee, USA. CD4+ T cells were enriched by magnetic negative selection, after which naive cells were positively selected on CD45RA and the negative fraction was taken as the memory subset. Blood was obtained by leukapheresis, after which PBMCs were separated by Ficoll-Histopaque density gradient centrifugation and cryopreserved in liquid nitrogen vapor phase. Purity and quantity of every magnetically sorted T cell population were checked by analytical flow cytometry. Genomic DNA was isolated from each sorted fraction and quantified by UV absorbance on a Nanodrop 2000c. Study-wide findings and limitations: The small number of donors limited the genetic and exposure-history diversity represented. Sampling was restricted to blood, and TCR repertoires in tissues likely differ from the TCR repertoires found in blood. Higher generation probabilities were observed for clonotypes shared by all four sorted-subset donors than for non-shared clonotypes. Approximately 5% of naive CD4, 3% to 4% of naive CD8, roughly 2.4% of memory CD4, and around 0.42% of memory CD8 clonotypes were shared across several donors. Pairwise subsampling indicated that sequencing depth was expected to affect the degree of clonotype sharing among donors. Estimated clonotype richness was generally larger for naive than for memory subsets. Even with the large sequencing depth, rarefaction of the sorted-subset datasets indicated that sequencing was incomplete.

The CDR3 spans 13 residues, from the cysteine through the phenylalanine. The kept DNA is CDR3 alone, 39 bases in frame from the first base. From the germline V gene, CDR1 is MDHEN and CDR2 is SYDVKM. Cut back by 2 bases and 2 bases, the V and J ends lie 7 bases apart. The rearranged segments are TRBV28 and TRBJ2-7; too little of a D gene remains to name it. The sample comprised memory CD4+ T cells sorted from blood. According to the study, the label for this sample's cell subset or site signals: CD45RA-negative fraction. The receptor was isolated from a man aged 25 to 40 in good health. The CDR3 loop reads CASSLGLAYEQYF. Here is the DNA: TGTGCCAGCAGTTTAGGCCTAGCCTACGAGCAGTACTTC.